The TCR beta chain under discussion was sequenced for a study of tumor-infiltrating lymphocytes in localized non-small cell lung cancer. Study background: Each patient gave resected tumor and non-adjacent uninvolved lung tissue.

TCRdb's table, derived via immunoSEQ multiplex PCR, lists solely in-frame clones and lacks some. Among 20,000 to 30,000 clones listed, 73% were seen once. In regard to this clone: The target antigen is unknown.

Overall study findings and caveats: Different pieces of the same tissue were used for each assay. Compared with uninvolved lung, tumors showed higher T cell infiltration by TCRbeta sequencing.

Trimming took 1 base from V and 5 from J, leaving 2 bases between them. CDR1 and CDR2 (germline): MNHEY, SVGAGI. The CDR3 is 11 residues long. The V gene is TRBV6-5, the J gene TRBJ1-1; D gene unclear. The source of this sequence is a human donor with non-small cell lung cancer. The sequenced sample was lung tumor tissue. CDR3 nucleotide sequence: TGTGCCAGCAGTTACTATACTGAAGCTTTCTTT. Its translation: CASSYYTEAFF.